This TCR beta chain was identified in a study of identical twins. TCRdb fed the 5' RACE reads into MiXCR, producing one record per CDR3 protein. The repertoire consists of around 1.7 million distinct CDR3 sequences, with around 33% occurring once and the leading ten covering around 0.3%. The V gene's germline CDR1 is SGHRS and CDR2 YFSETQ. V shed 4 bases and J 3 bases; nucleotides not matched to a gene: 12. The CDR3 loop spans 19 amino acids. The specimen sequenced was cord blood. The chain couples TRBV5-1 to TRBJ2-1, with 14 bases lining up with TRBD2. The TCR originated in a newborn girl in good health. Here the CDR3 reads CASSLPGLAGEGYYNEQFF. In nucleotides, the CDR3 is TGCGCCAGCAGCCTTCCGGGACTAGCGGGAGAGGGGTACTACAATGAGCAGTTCTTC.